The next 25 T cell receptor beta chains were all read from a single sample in a study of CD8 T cells in ankylosing spondylitis. The study's findings and limits: A TCR beta motif of roughly eight highly homologous variants appeared characteristic of ankylosing spondylitis blood.

From the 5' RACE reads, TCRdb called clonotypes with MiXCR, one entry per CDR3 protein. The sample has 350,000 to 550,000 distinct CDR3 sequences, roughly 27% seen once. These TCRs are of unknown antigen specificity. Material for sequencing was blood, either unsorted or a sorted T cell fraction (not recorded which). These receptor sequences come from a male donor with ankylosing spondylitis.

This clonotype was observed a handful of times. V is TRBV11-2 and J is TRBJ2-3, with 13 bases identical to TRBD2. This CDR3 is built from 14 residues. Per the germline V gene, CDR1 is SGHAT and CDR2 is FQNNGV. With 5 bases clipped from V and 8 bases from J, the junction kept 4 bases outside the gene matches. Here the CDR3 reads CASSQGLAGVTQYF. The CDR3 coding sequence is TGTGCCAGCAGCCAAGGACTAGCGGGAGTTACGCAGTATTTT.

The genes are TRBV14 and TRBJ1-1; 7 bases align to TRBD1. Germline CDR1 reads SGHDN; CDR2 reads FVKESK. With V trimmed by 1 base and J by 0 bases, 2 bases remained unmatched. The CDR3 totals 15 residues. As DNA, the CDR3 is TGTGCCAGCAGCCAAGTAGGGGGCATGAACACTGAAGCTTTCTTT. It codes for CASSQVGGMNTEAFF.

This clonotype was detected a few times. This sequence joins TRBV2 and TRBJ2-7; TRBD2 matches 7 bases. J lost 3 bases, V lost 6 bases, and 5 bases had no gene match. The CDR3 length is 13 residues. Germline V gives CDR1 SNHLY, CDR2 FYNNEI. The DNA of the CDR3 is TGTGCCAGCAGGCCTGGACTAGTCTACGAGCAGTACGTC. Its translation: CASRPGLVYEQYV.

The V and J genes are TRBV5-1 and TRBJ2-6; tentatively, D is TRBD2 (5 bases). The germline V gene has CDR1 SGHRS and CDR2 YFSETQ. The V end lost 0 bases, the J end lost 8 bases, and 9 bases lay between the germline ends. The CDR3 consists of 14 residues. CDR3 in DNA: TGCGCCAGCAGCTTGGATCCGGGAACCAACGTCCTGACTTTC. Translated: CASSLDPGTNVLTF.

The chain is built from TRBV15 and TRBJ2-7; D is unresolved. CDR3 length equals 14 residues. Trimming stripped 0 bases from V and 5 bases from J, with 11 bases between. Germline V gene data show CDR1 as LNHNV and CDR2 as YYDKDF (reference sequence). CDR3 region: CATSRDPGQNEQYV. The DNA for the CDR3 is TGTGCCACCAGCAGAGATCCCGGGCAGAACGAGCAGTACGTC.

This clonotype was counted only a few times. The chain joins TRBV24-1 to TRBJ2-1; D remains unclear. The CDR3 runs 16 residues. The germline gives CDR1 KGHDR, CDR2 SFDVKD. Trimming cost V 2 bases and J 0 bases, with 10 bases left between them. DNA of the CDR3: TGTGCCACCAGTGATTGGCAGCCTGACTCCTACAATGAGCAGTTCTTC. Amino acid sequence: CATSDWQPDSYNEQFF.

The CDR3 here is CASFSSTGWNTEAFF. DNA of the CDR3: TGTGCCAGCTTTTCCTCGACAGGGTGGAACACTGAAGCTTTCTTT. The rearrangement uses TRBV6-2 or TRBV6-3 and TRBJ1-1; 7 bases align to TRBD1. Germline V gene lookup returns CDR1 MNHEY and CDR2 SVGEGT. Trimming took 8 bases from V and 1 from J; bases not matched to a gene: 10. CDR3 length: 15 amino acids.

The chain recombines TRBV20-1 with TRBJ1-2, with D maybe TRBD1 (5 bases). The CDR3 has 13 amino acids. V lost 1 base and J 2 bases, leaving 8 bases between the germline ends. The germline gives CDR1 DFQATT, CDR2 SNEGSKA (reference sequence). Written as DNA, the CDR3 is TGCAGTGCTAGAGGGGACCAGAACTATGGCTACACCTTC. Translating it yields CSARGDQNYGYTF.

This clonotype showed up just a few times. V usage is TRBV19 and J usage is TRBJ2-5; perhaps TRBD2 as D (5 bases). Trimming cost V 3 bases and J 0 bases, with 8 bases left between them. Germline V CDR1 and CDR2: LNHDA, SQIVND (reference sequence). CDR3 length equals 14 residues. CDR3 sequence: CASSIGGYQETQYF. The CDR3 DNA sequence: TGTGCCAGTAGTATTGGCGGGTACCAAGAGACCCAGTACTTC.

V and J are TRBV20-1 and TRBJ1-5; D not certain. CDR3 length: 14 amino acids. The germline V and J ends were trimmed by 5 bases and 2 bases, with 13 bases remaining between them. Germline CDR1 DFQATT, CDR2 SNEGSKA (reference sequence). The CDR3 coding sequence is TGCAGTGCTCCCTTTAGGGTGGGCAATCAGCCCCAGCATTTT. Translating gives CSAPFRVGNQPQHF.

The chain links TRBV7-9 to TRBJ2-1; D remains unclear. Germline assignment: CDR1 SEHNR and CDR2 FQNEAQ (reference sequence). The CDR3 is 14 residues long. V was pared by 6 bases and J by 3 bases, with 12 bases between. CDR3 bases: TGTGCCAGCAGGCCAGCGCTTTACTACAATGAGCAGTTCTTC. Its translation is CASRPALYYNEQFF. The full variable domain, completed using reference TRBV7-9 and TRBJ2-1, is DTGVSQNPRHKITKRGQNVTFRCDPISEHNRLYWYRQTLGQGPEFLTYFQNEAQLEKSRLLSDRFSAERPKGSFSTLEIQRTEQGDSAMYLCASRPALYYNEQFFGPGTRLTVL.

This clonotype appeared a few times. This chain uses TRBV18 with TRBJ2-2; D gene unclear. V was shortened by 2 bases and J by 0 bases, with 13 bases between the two germline ends. From germline, CDR1 is KGHSH and CDR2 LQKENI. The CDR3 runs 17 residues. Here the CDR3 DNA reads TGTGCCAGCTCACCAAGAGTACGCAGTCCGAACACCGGGGAGCTGTTTTTT. Its protein is CASSPRVRSPNTGELFF. Variable domain in full (rest from reference TRBV18 and TRBJ2-2): NAGVMQNPRHLVRRRGQEARLRCSPMKGHSHVYWYRQLPEEGLKFMVYLQKENIIDESGMPKERFSAEFPKEGPSILRIQQVVRGDSAAYFCASSPRVRSPNTGELFFGEGSRLTVL.

The chain combines TRBV24-1 with TRBJ2-1, with 15 bases lining up with TRBD2. Germline trimming cut 7 bases from V and 7 bases from J; bases unmatched to any gene: 4. The CDR3 spans 15 residues. Per the germline V gene, CDR1 is KGHDR and CDR2 is SFDVKD. For the CDR3, the DNA is TGTGCCACCAGGGGACTAGCGGGAGGACCTAATGAGCAGTTCTTC. Protein sequence: CATRGLAGGPNEQFF.

The genes are TRBV7-9 and TRBJ1-6, with 7 bases that match TRBD1. The CDR3 has 15 residues. V shed 2 bases and J 8 bases; nucleotides not matched to a gene: 6. Germline V gene lookup returns CDR1 SEHNR and CDR2 FQNEAQ (reference sequence). The CDR3 DNA reads TGTGCCAGCAGCTTAAGTGACAGGGATTATTCACCCCTCCACTTT. Its protein is CASSLSDRDYSPLHF.

This clonotype was seen more than once but under ten times. The DNA of the CDR3 is TGTGCCAGCAGCCAAGGATCGACAGATAACTATGGCTACACCTTC. Translating it yields CASSQGSTDNYGYTF. The chain is built from TRBV3-1 and TRBJ1-2; D is perhaps TRBD1 (5 bases). In germline, CDR1 is LGHDT, CDR2 YNNKEL (reference sequence). The CDR3 sequence is 15 residues long. With 1 base removed from V and 1 base from J, the gap between germline ends came to 10 bases.

With respect to this clonotype: With a much larger clone just one base away, this may be a read error. This chain links TRBV7-2 with TRBJ1-4; the D gene is possibly TRBD1 (5 bases). Per the germline V gene, CDR1 is SGHTA and CDR2 is FQGNSA. This CDR3 spans 16 amino acids. The CDR3 DNA sequence: TGTTCCAGCAGCTTAAACGCACCCGGGACTGGAGAAAAACTGTTTTTT. This sequence encodes CSSSLNAPGTGEKLFF.

This chain links TRBV29-1 with TRBJ1-2, with TRBD1 as a possible D gene (6 bases). Trimming removed 7 bases at V and 4 bases at J, with 22 bases between. Germline CDR1 and CDR2: SQVTM and ANQGSEA. The CDR3 loop spans 15 amino acids. The CDR3 sequence is CSGGGPTSDIYGYTF. CDR3 nucleotide sequence: TGCAGCGGAGGGGGACCTACTTCGGATATCTATGGCTACACCTTC.

This chain uses TRBV3-1 with TRBJ2-2; TRBD2 agrees at 7 bases. The CDR3 has 17 residues. The V and J ends lost 0 bases and 3 bases, in that order; junction bases with no gene match: 7. CDR1 and CDR2 from the germline V gene are LGHDT and YNNKEL (reference sequence). CDR3 coding DNA: TGTGCCAGCAGCCAAGAAAGGGCACGGGGGGACACCGGGGAGCTGTTTTTT. It codes for CASSQERARGDTGELFF.

This clonotype was detected a few times. The V gene is TRBV27, the J gene TRBJ2-5, with TRBD1 matching over 9 bases. This CDR3 is built from 15 residues. The V gene's germline CDR1 is MNHEY and CDR2 SMNVEV (reference sequence). The junction had 6 bases not matched to a gene; V was cut back by 6 bases and J by 1 base. CDR3 nucleotide sequence: TGTGCCAGCAGCCCGGACAGGGGTTTCCAAGAGACCCAGTACTTC. Protein sequence: CASSPDRGFQETQYF.

Concerning this clonotype itself: A read error may account for a junction end that differs from germline. The V gene is TRBV20-1, the J gene TRBJ2-1; D might be TRBD1 or TRBD2, each matching 6 bases. The CDR3 covers 17 residues. Germline V gene lookup returns CDR1 DFQATT and CDR2 SNEGSKA (reference sequence). The CDR3 DNA reads as TGCTGTGCTACGAACCAACTAGGGGGGAGCTCCTACAATGAGCAGTTCTTC. It is translated as CCATNQLGGSSYNEQFF.

This rearrangement joins TRBV12-3 or TRBV12-4 to TRBJ2-1, with TRBD2 matching 10 bases. The CDR3 consists of 15 residues. Trimming took 7 bases from V and 3 from J; bases not matched to a gene: 6. CDR3 sequence reads: CASNPGLADYNEQFF. The CDR3 DNA sequence: TGTGCCAGCAATCCCGGACTAGCGGACTACAATGAGCAGTTCTTC.

J is TRBJ2-5 and V is TRBV20-1, with D unresolved. V lost 5 bases, J lost 2 bases, and 12 bases lay in between. This CDR3 region has 13 residues. Per the germline V gene, CDR1 is DFQATT and CDR2 is SNEGSKA (reference sequence). The DNA of the CDR3 is TGCAGTGCTGTCAAGTGGGAACAAGAGACCCAGTACTTC. This translates into CSAVKWEQETQYF.

Remarks on this clonotype: This may arise from a read error, as a much more abundant clone is one base away. This chain connects TRBV18 to TRBJ2-7; D not certain. The CDR3 sequence is 13 residues long. The V gene's germline CDR1 is KGHSH and CDR2 LQKENI. CDR3 amino acids: CANSLTESYEQYV. The CDR3 DNA sequence: TGTGCCAACTCACTCACAGAGAGCTACGAGCAGTACGTC.

J is TRBJ1-4 and V is TRBV12-3 or TRBV12-4; tentative D call: TRBD1 (5 bases). The CDR3 runs to 14 residues. The V end lost 5 bases, the J end lost 8 bases, and 15 bases lay between the germline ends. CDR3 sequence reads: CASSVGQGREKLFF. In DNA form, the CDR3 reads TGTGCCAGCAGTGTCGGACAAGGCCGAGAAAAACTGTTTTTT.

The chain couples TRBV24-1 to TRBJ2-1; no definite D call. Germline V gene data show CDR1 as KGHDR and CDR2 as SFDVKD. The CDR3 has 17 amino acids. V was shortened by 0 bases and J by 5 bases, with 16 bases between the two germline ends. CDR3: CATSDLARGMWHNEQFF. The CDR3 DNA reads TGTGCCACCAGTGATTTGGCCAGAGGCATGTGGCACAATGAGCAGTTCTTC.